What follows are 14 T cell receptor beta chains derived from one specimen sequenced in a study of cytomegalovirus exposure and HLA in healthy donors. PCR was performed using 60 Vbeta and 13 Jbeta primers. Profiling relied on immunoSEQ multiplex PCR, and the TCRdb table lists in-frame clones only, not all of them. Of 150,000 to 200,000 clones in the sample, about 80% were seen once. Specimen: PBMCs. All receptors derive from a woman aged 40 to 49 in good health and CMV-seronegative.

The chain combines TRBV11-3 with TRBJ2-1, with D possibly TRBD2 on 6 matching bases. This CDR3 is built from 15 residues. The V gene's germline CDR1 is SGHNT and CDR2 YENEEA. Trimming shortened V by 6 bases and J by 8 bases, and 20 bases separated the two germline ends. The CDR3: CASSVRLRGTDEQFF. For the CDR3, the DNA is TGTGCCAGCAGTGTAAGGCTCCGCGGGACCGATGAGCAGTTCTTC.

The V call is TRBV5-4, the J call TRBJ2-4, with 9 bases aligning to TRBD2. The V segment lost 1 base and the J segment 6 bases; nucleotides outside the gene matches: 8. CDR1 and CDR2 from the germline V gene are SGHNT and YYREEE (reference sequence). This CDR3 spans 16 amino acids. The CDR3 sequence is CASSLTFAGGRNIQYF. Here the CDR3 DNA reads TGTGCCAGCAGCTTGACGTTTGCGGGAGGGCGAAACATTCAGTACTTC.

This clone was observed once. The chain has TRBV27 and TRBJ2-7; 7 positions match TRBD1. Trimming at V came to 5 bases and at J to 6 bases, leaving 10 bases not matched to a gene. This CDR3 comprises 14 residues. Germline V gene lookup returns CDR1 MNHEY and CDR2 SMNVEV (reference sequence). The CDR3 coding sequence is TGTGCCAGCAGTCAAACAGGGGTCGGGGCCGAGCAGTACTTC. This translates into CASSQTGVGAEQYF.

This chain connects TRBV27 to TRBJ1-6; tentatively, D is TRBD1 (5 bases). Between the trimmed V and J ends, which lost 8 bases and 4 bases, there was a span of 12 bases. The CDR3 is made up of 14 amino acids. Per germline, CDR1 MNHEY and CDR2 SMNVEV (reference sequence). The CDR3 spells CASSLGLYNSPLHF. The CDR3 DNA follows: TGTGCCAGCTCATTGGGACTGTATAATTCACCCCTCCACTTT.

V gene TRBV7-2 combines with J gene TRBJ2-1; D remains unclear. CDR1 is SGHTA, CDR2 FQGNSA, per germline. The length of the CDR3 is 14 residues. V lost 3 bases and J 0 bases, leaving 6 bases between the germline ends. The DNA for the CDR3 is TGTGCCAGCAGCTTTTATAGCTCCTACAATGAGCAGTTCTTC. It translates to CASSFYSSYNEQFF.

V gene TRBV27 combines with J gene TRBJ2-1; the D gene is possibly TRBD2 (6 bases). The V gene lost 4 bases and the J gene lost 0 bases, with 16 bases spanning the gap. The CDR3 sequence is 17 residues long. Germline-derived CDR1 and CDR2 are MNHEY and SMNVEV (reference sequence). The CDR3 region is CASSSPAGRSSYNEQFF. CDR3 DNA sequence: TGTGCCAGCAGTTCGCCGGCGGGACGGAGCTCCTACAATGAGCAGTTCTTC.

The V call is TRBV28, the J call TRBJ2-1; TRBD2 matches at 7 bases. The CDR3 has 13 amino acids. Germline V gives CDR1 MDHEN, CDR2 SYDVKM. Trimming cost V 8 bases and J 7 bases; bases outside gene matches: 8. This chain's CDR3 is CASQELALNEQFF. The CDR3 bases are TGTGCCAGCCAGGAACTAGCGTTGAATGAGCAGTTCTTC.

V gene TRBV7-8 combines with J gene TRBJ1-2; D is ambiguous. The CDR3 has 15 amino acids. V shed 5 bases and J shed 7 bases, with 20 bases lying between them. Germline V lookup: CDR1 SGHVS, CDR2 FQNEAQ. DNA of the CDR3: TGTGCCAGCAGCCCTGAAACGGGGTTCTATCGTGGCTACACCTTC. As protein: CASSPETGFYRGYTF. The full variable domain, completed using reference TRBV7-8 and TRBJ1-2, is GAGVSQSPRYKVAKRGQDVALRCDPISGHVSLFWYQQALGQGPEFLTYFQNEAQLDKSGLPSDRFFAERPEGSVSTLKIQRTQQEDSAVYLCASSPETGFYRGYTFGSGTRLTVV.

This chain uses TRBV11-3 with TRBJ2-1; 10 nucleotides align to TRBD2. There are 17 residues in the CDR3. V lost 5 bases to trimming and J lost 6 bases; unmatched junction nucleotides: 13. Germline assignment: CDR1 SGHNT and CDR2 YENEEA. This CDR3 reads CASSPWTSGEPRNEQFF. In DNA, the CDR3 is TGTGCCAGCAGCCCATGGACTAGCGGAGAACCACGCAATGAGCAGTTCTTC. Full variable domain (rest looked up from reference TRBV11-3 and TRBJ2-1): EAGVVQSPRYKIIEKKQPVAFWCNPISGHNTLYWYLQNLGQGPELLIRYENEEAVDDSQLPKDRFSAERLKGVDSTLKIQPAELGDSAVYLCASSPWTSGEPRNEQFFGPGTRLTVL.

This clone has a handful of counts. The chain is built from TRBV11-3 and TRBJ2-1; 8 bases are a match to TRBD2. After removal of 4 bases from V and 10 bases from J, the junction contained 9 bases not matched to a gene. CDR1 is SGHNT and CDR2 is YENEEA in the germline V gene. The CDR3 has 14 amino acids. The CDR3 nucleotides are TGTGCCAGCAGCTACGGGACTAGTTTTGACGAGCAGTTCTTC. Its translation: CASSYGTSFDEQFF.

The V and J genes are TRBV11-2 and TRBJ2-1; TRBD2 might be the D (6 bases). The germline V gene encodes CDR1 SGHAT and CDR2 FQNNGV. CDR3 length: 16 amino acids. The V and J ends lost 1 base and 3 bases respectively, with 13 bases between them. Here the CDR3 reads CASSLGGSGNYNEQFF. The CDR3 DNA reads TGTGCCAGCAGCTTAGGCGGTAGCGGCAACTACAATGAGCAGTTCTTC.

V usage is TRBV11-3 and J usage is TRBJ2-1; perhaps TRBD1 as D (6 bases). V lost 5 bases, J lost 4 bases, and 15 bases lay in between. The CDR3 length is 15 residues. CDR1 and CDR2 from the germline V gene are SGHNT and YENEEA. CDR3 region: CASSALWGRYNEQFF. The CDR3 region has the DNA TGTGCCAGCAGCGCCCTATGGGGGCGGTACAATGAGCAGTTCTTC.

The chain is built from TRBV7-2 and TRBJ2-1, with 7 bases matching TRBD2. Germline CDR1 SGHTA, CDR2 FQGNSA. The CDR3 consists of 15 residues. Losses at the gene ends were 2 bases for V and 6 bases for J; bases not matched to a gene: 7. CDR3 loop: CASSLWSGMANEQFF. The CDR3 DNA reads TGTGCCAGCAGCTTATGGAGCGGGATGGCCAATGAGCAGTTCTTC.

The rearrangement links TRBV11-1 to TRBJ2-7, with 7 bases matching TRBD1. Germline assignment: CDR1 SGHAT and CDR2 FQDESV (reference sequence). This CDR3 is built from 14 residues. The V gene end was trimmed by 5 bases and the J gene end by 7 bases; junction bases not matched to a gene: 11. CDR3 in amino acids: CASSVNRGPWEQYF. CDR3 coding DNA: TGTGCCAGCAGCGTAAACAGGGGCCCGTGGGAGCAGTACTTC.